These 22 T cell receptor beta chains originate from one sample sequenced in a study of Graves' ophthalmopathy and Graves' hyperthyroidism (dated by TCRdb to 2016 to 2018). Instrument on record: Illumina HiSeq 2000. For repertoire sequencing, TCR beta CDR3 regions were amplified from RNA transcripts. HTBI primers and the Qiagen OneStep RT-PCR kit were used in a first-round RT-PCR, which was followed by a second-round multiplex PCR, size selection and purification. The public reads were reprocessed in TCRdb via fastp at Q25 and MiXCR, keeping in-frame beta chains. A single entry per CDR3 protein holds the most common genes and DNA from its merged rows. For this sample the table gives a few hundred thousand distinct CDR3 sequences, of which under 40% were detected only once. The top ten clones comprise approximately 4.1% of the sample. The sample taken for sequencing was peripheral blood or thyroid tissue (not recorded which). These receptors all stem from an adult man with Graves' hyperthyroidism.

The rearrangement links TRBV29-1 to TRBJ1-1, with D perhaps TRBD1 (5 bases). Trimming removed 4 bases at V and 4 bases at J, with 10 bases between. In germline, CDR1 is SQVTM, CDR2 ANQGSEA. This CDR3 is 12 amino acids long. CDR3 in amino acids: CSVGGTSTEAFF. CDR3 sequence (DNA): TGCAGCGTTGGAGGGACTAGCACTGAAGCTTTCTTT.

The chain uses TRBV25-1 and TRBJ2-7, with TRBD2 identical over 8 bases. Germline values: CDR1 MGHDK, CDR2 SYGVNS. The CDR3 totals 14 residues. The J segment lost 6 bases and the V segment lost 8 bases, leaving 12 bases of the junction unmatched. CDR3 in DNA: TGTGCCAGCGTTCGGGCGGGGGGCTGGGGCGAGCAGTACTTC. As protein: CASVRAGGWGEQYF.

This clonotype occurred once. V gene TRBV12-3 or TRBV12-4 combines with J gene TRBJ2-6; the D gene is possibly TRBD1 (6 bases). This CDR3 contains 13 residues. Trimming took 6 bases from V and 11 from J, leaving 14 bases between them. The CDR3 loop is CASRPTGAYVLTF. The CDR3 nucleotides are TGTGCCAGCAGACCGACAGGAGCCTACGTCCTGACTTTC.

A note on this clonotype: The junction departs from the called germline gene at one end, perhaps through a read error. In nucleotides, the CDR3 is TGTGCCACCAGGGACAGGGAGTCTGGGGCCAACGTCCTGGCTTTC. Residues: CATRDRESGANVLAF. The chain joins TRBV15 to TRBJ2-6; TRBD1 matches 8 bases. CDR1 is LNHNV, CDR2 YYDKDF, per germline (reference sequence). The CDR3 has 15 amino acids.

This clonotype has ten or more counts. The chain has TRBV5-1 and TRBJ1-1, with 7 bases identical to TRBD1. V shed 4 bases and J 8 bases; nucleotides not matched to a gene: 11. The CDR3 length is 14 residues. From germline, CDR1 is SGHRS and CDR2 YFSETQ. CDR3 amino acids: CASSQPPRDREAFF. In nucleotides, the CDR3 is TGCGCCAGCAGCCAACCTCCCCGGGACAGAGAAGCTTTCTTT.

The chain carries TRBV25-1 and TRBJ1-2; D is unresolved. This CDR3 has 13 residues. The ends were cut back, 9 bases at V and 3 bases at J, with 14 bases in the middle. Germline V lookup: CDR1 MGHDK, CDR2 SYGVNS. CDR3 bases: TGTGCCAGGGGAAGTAGGTCGGACTATGGCTACACCTTC. It encodes CARGSRSDYGYTF.

This clonotype was counted ten times or more. This chain connects TRBV5-1 to TRBJ1-1; the D is unclear. Germline V gives CDR1 SGHRS, CDR2 YFSETQ. CDR3 length equals 14 residues. V dropped 0 bases and J dropped 1 base, with 7 bases sitting between them. For the CDR3, the DNA is TGCGCCAGCAGCTTGGTGTCGGAGAACACTGAAGCTTTCTTT. Protein: CASSLVSENTEAFF.

Only one count was recorded for this clonotype. The chain recombines TRBV24-1 with TRBJ1-1; unclear D gene. The germline V gene encodes CDR1 KGHDR and CDR2 SFDVKD. This CDR3 is 13 amino acids long. V was cut by 11 bases and J by 5 bases, with 17 bases left in between. The DNA for the CDR3 is TGTGCCAGCGGTCGGAGTGGTTTAACTGAAGCTTTCTTT. Translated, it gives CASGRSGLTEAFF.

Regarding this clonotype: A much larger clone lies a single base off, so this may be a read error. The chain joins TRBV25-1 to TRBJ2-7; no clear D gene. CDR3 length equals 14 residues. Germline CDR1 is MGHDK and CDR2 is SYGVNS. V was trimmed by 6 bases and J by 0 bases, leaving 12 bases between them. CDR3 protein: CASRVEQNSYEQYF. CDR3 DNA: TGTGCCAGCAGGGTGGAACAAAACTCCTACGAGCAGTACTTC.

There are a few counts of this clonotype. The chain employs TRBV28 and TRBJ1-2, with a tentative D call TRBD1 (5 bases). V was clipped by 3 bases and J by 5 bases, with 25 bases between them. The CDR3 sequence is 18 residues long. Germline CDR1 reads MDHEN; CDR2 reads SYDVKM. CDR3 sequence (DNA): TGTGCCAGCAGTTTTGTCCGATTTAGGGGAATCTCGGGATATGGCTACACCTTC. Translated: CASSFVRFRGISGYGYTF.

This clonotype was recorded many times. V usage is TRBV5-1 and J usage is TRBJ2-5, with D possibly being TRBD1 (6 bases). CDR3 length: 14 amino acids. V was clipped by 0 bases and J by 3 bases, with 9 bases between them. In germline, CDR1 is SGHRS, CDR2 YFSETQ. The CDR3 region is CASSLGQGKETQYF. The CDR3 DNA reads TGCGCCAGCAGCTTGGGGCAGGGGAAAGAGACCCAGTACTTC. Full variable domain (rest looked up from reference TRBV5-1 and TRBJ2-5): KAGVTQTPRYLIKTRGQQVTLSCSPISGHRSVSWYQQTPGQGLQFLFEYFSETQRNKGNFPGRFSGRQFSNSRSEMNVSTLELGDSALYLCASSLGQGKETQYFGPGTRLLVL.

Many counts were recorded for this clonotype. The rearrangement links TRBV19 to TRBJ1-6; TRBD1 matches at 9 bases. The CDR3 runs 19 residues. V shed 4 bases and J 1 base; nucleotides not matched to a gene: 11. The germline gives CDR1 LNHDA, CDR2 SQIVND (reference sequence). CDR3 residues: CASSRNRGPLGSYNSPLHF. The CDR3 DNA follows: TGTGCCAGTAGTAGGAACAGGGGGCCATTGGGATCCTATAATTCACCCCTCCACTTT.

The genes are TRBV2 and TRBJ2-2; no definite D call. The CDR3 runs 15 residues. The V end was cut by 2 bases, the J end by 5 bases, with 12 bases between. The germline gives CDR1 SNHLY, CDR2 FYNNEI. The CDR3 region is CASSEYSPGTGELFF. DNA of the CDR3: TGTGCCAGCAGTGAATACAGCCCTGGGACCGGGGAGCTGTTTTTT.

This rearrangement joins TRBV12-3 or TRBV12-4 to TRBJ2-7; a possible D gene is TRBD2 (5 bases). This CDR3 region has 14 residues. Trimming took off 1 base at V and 6 bases at J, with 13 bases between the two ends. CDR3 sequence: CASSLVGRFSEQYF. The CDR3 DNA reads as TGTGCCAGCAGTTTAGTTGGGAGATTTTCCGAGCAGTACTTC.

CDR3 residues: CASSGAGPTEAFF. CDR3 nucleotide sequence: TGTGCCAGCAGTGGAGCGGGGCCCACTGAAGCTTTCTTT. This chain links TRBV7-2 with TRBJ1-1; D possibly corresponds to TRBD1 (5 bases). Trimming stripped 6 bases from V and 4 bases from J, with 12 bases between. Germline assignment: CDR1 SGHTA and CDR2 FQGNSA. This CDR3 comprises 13 residues.

The chain recombines TRBV7-2 with TRBJ2-5; the D gene is possibly TRBD2 (7 bases). CDR1 and CDR2 (germline): SGHTA, FQGNSA. V lost 6 bases, J lost 4 bases, and 15 bases lay in between. The CDR3 totals 14 residues. CDR3 protein: CASRSGGLGETQYF. The CDR3 nucleotides are TGTGCCAGCAGGTCGGGGGGCTTGGGAGAGACCCAGTACTTC.

This clonotype was counted many times. The V call is TRBV20-1, the J call TRBJ2-7, with D tentatively TRBD2 (5 bases). This CDR3 contains 14 residues. V was pared by 5 bases and J by 3 bases, with 17 bases between. Germline V CDR1 and CDR2: DFQATT, SNEGSKA (reference sequence). Here the CDR3 DNA reads TGCAGTGCTCCCCCTCACGGAGGAGTCTACGAGCAGTACTTC. This translates into CSAPPHGGVYEQYF.

This clonotype was observed a handful of times. The chain joins TRBV12-5 to TRBJ1-4, with D tentatively TRBD1 (5 bases). The germline V gene has CDR1 LGHNT and CDR2 FRNRAP. The CDR3 is 17 residues long. Trimming stripped 1 base from V and 5 bases from J, with 17 bases between. The DNA for the CDR3 is TGTGCTAGTGGTTTGGCCCCCTTTAGGGGAACCAATGAAAAACTGTTTTTT. It codes for CASGLAPFRGTNEKLFF.

This clonotype was recorded many times. This chain links TRBV4-1 with TRBJ2-5; 8 bases are shared with TRBD2. Trimming removed 5 bases from V and 5 bases from J; junction bases left unmatched: 10. This CDR3 is built from 15 residues. Germline V gene lookup returns CDR1 MGHRA and CDR2 YSYEKL. This CDR3 is CASSEGTSEWETQYF. CDR3 bases: TGCGCCAGCAGCGAAGGGACTAGTGAGTGGGAGACCCAGTACTTC.

The rearrangement joins TRBV10-3 to TRBJ2-5, with TRBD1 matching over 7 bases. The V and J ends lost 6 bases and 2 bases, in that order; junction bases with no gene match: 12. The germline V gene encodes CDR1 ENHRY and CDR2 SYGVKD. The CDR3 covers 16 residues. The CDR3 region is CAISGKTGTAQETQYF. The CDR3 nucleotides read TGTGCCATCAGCGGGAAAACCGGGACAGCACAAGAGACCCAGTACTTC.

The DNA for the CDR3 is TGTGCCAGCAGCCAAGACAAGGTTAATCAGCCCCAGCATTTT. The encoded protein is CASSQDKVNQPQHF. The chain employs TRBV4-2 and TRBJ1-5; D ambiguous. The ends were cut back, 0 bases at V and 4 bases at J, with 7 bases in the middle. CDR3 length: 14 residues. The germline gives CDR1 LGHNA, CDR2 YNFKEQ.

V and J are TRBV13 and TRBJ1-5, with 9 bases aligning to TRBD1. Germline lookup yields CDR1 PRHDT and CDR2 FYEKMQ (reference sequence). The CDR3 consists of 17 residues. The J segment lost 2 bases and the V segment lost 0 bases, leaving 5 bases of the junction unmatched. CDR3: CASSLGGQGLGNQPQHF. CDR3 sequence (DNA): TGTGCCAGCAGCTTAGGAGGACAGGGGCTCGGCAATCAGCCCCAGCATTTT.